This T cell receptor (beta chain) was found in a study of post-analysis software for immune sequencing data. As for the study in general: There were relapsing-remitting, secondary progressive and progressive-relapsing multiple sclerosis among the disease courses included. Overall study results and limits: Patients with multiple sclerosis recorded significantly lower normalized Chao1 diversity than controls, the study found. Patients used about five TRBV segments, including TRBV5-6, TRBV5-1 and TRBV20-1, more often than controls. Same-batch preparations were strongly co-clustered by F measure.

Libraries were made from TCR beta cDNA, and they carried unique molecular identifiers. Roughly 0.5 million cDNA molecules were obtained from approximately 0.91 to 9.4 million T cells. MiXCR, applied by TCRdb to the PCR reads, yields one record per CDR3 protein. The data contain over 300,000 distinct CDR3 sequences, around a third of them singletons. The CDR3 has 13 residues. The germline gives CDR1 PRHDT, CDR2 FYEKMQ (reference sequence). V trimming: 7 bases; J trimming: 6 bases; junction bases outside the gene matches: 9. As for this clonotype: Its target is unknown.

The sequenced material came from blood. The chain carries TRBV13 and TRBJ2-7, with 7 bases that match TRBD1. This receptor was obtained from a girl between 10 and 17 years old with multiple sclerosis. The DNA of the CDR3 is TGTGCCAGCACCAAAGACAGGGCCTGCGAGCAGTACTTC. It translates to CASTKDRACEQYF.